The 2 T cell receptor beta chains below all came from one sample that was sequenced in a study of PD-1 blockade in classical Hodgkin lymphoma. Produced via immunoSEQ multiplex PCR; TCRdb's table is partial and in-frame only. Of 45,000 to 60,000 clones listed, approximately 84% are singletons. Relapse after autologous stem cell transplantation occurred in every patient, and brentuximab vedotin exposure varied. The source was peripheral blood mononuclear cells (PBMCs), collected at baseline. The receptors here all came from a human donor with classical Hodgkin lymphoma.

The chain combines TRBV5-4 with TRBJ2-7; D tentatively fits TRBD1 or TRBD2 (6 bases each). V lost 6 bases, J lost 5 bases, and 18 bases lay in between. This CDR3 region has 14 residues. Germline-derived CDR1 and CDR2 are SGHNT and YYREEE (reference sequence). The CDR3 is CASTQGTAGDEQYV. Here the CDR3 DNA reads TGTGCCAGCACCCAGGGGACTGCCGGGGACGAGCAGTACGTC.

This clone was detected only a few times. The chain has TRBV11-1 and TRBJ2-1, with 7 bases identical to TRBD1. The germline V gene encodes CDR1 SGHAT and CDR2 FQDESV (reference sequence). The J segment lost 5 bases and the V segment lost 6 bases, leaving 4 bases of the junction unmatched. The CDR3 is 13 residues long. CDR3 sequence (DNA): TGTGCCAGCAGGGCCGGACAGGACAATGAGCAGTTCTTC. Its protein is CASRAGQDNEQFF.